These 18 T cell receptor beta chains came from one sample sequenced in a study of blood T cell repertoires in COVID-19. Measured with immunoSEQ multiplex PCR; TCRdb has only the in-frame clones, and not every one. The sample gives around 250,000 clones, roughly 84% of which show up once; 1.5% to 1.9% is in the top ten. Source material: peripheral blood. These receptors were obtained from a woman aged 40 to 50 who had recovered from COVID-19.

The genes are TRBV10-2 and TRBJ1-3; D may be TRBD1 (6 bases). The CDR3 extends over 14 amino acids. V lost 6 bases to trimming and J lost 0 bases, with 9 bases between them. In germline, CDR1 is WSHSY, CDR2 SAAADI. The CDR3 loop is CASRDRLSGNTIYF. The CDR3 DNA sequence: TGCGCCAGCAGGGACAGACTCTCTGGAAACACCATATATTTT.

The gene calls are TRBV4-1 and TRBJ1-4; TRBD1 agrees at 9 bases. Germline lookup yields CDR1 MGHRA and CDR2 YSYEKL. With 1 base clipped from V and 8 bases from J, the junction kept 11 bases outside the gene matches. The CDR3 spans 17 residues. This CDR3 reads CASSQVGTGSLGEKLFF. In DNA, the CDR3 is TGCGCCAGCAGCCAAGTCGGGACAGGGTCCCTCGGCGAAAAACTGTTTTTT.

The rearrangement joins TRBV7-9 to TRBJ2-7, with D possibly TRBD1 on 6 matching bases. CDR3 length: 15 amino acids. CDR1 is SEHNR and CDR2 is FQNEAQ in the germline V gene (reference sequence). Trimming left V 5 bases short and J 5 bases short, with 19 bases between. The CDR3 here is CASSPWGSQGDEQYF. DNA of the CDR3: TGTGCCAGCAGCCCCTGGGGGTCACAGGGCGACGAGCAGTACTTC.

Only one count was recorded for this clone. The V call is TRBV27, the J call TRBJ1-6; a weak D match, TRBD1 (5 bases). Germline assignment: CDR1 MNHEY and CDR2 SMNVEV (reference sequence). This CDR3 is built from 15 residues. V was pared by 0 bases and J by 11 bases, with 14 bases between. The CDR3 DNA follows: TGTGCCAGCAGTTTATCGTGGACGGGGGTGGCACCCCTCCACTTT. It codes for CASSLSWTGVAPLHF.

This clone was recorded once. The J gene is TRBJ1-3, the V gene TRBV15; possible D gene TRBD1, 6 bases. Germline CDR1 LNHNV, CDR2 YYDKDF (reference sequence). The V and J ends lost 8 bases and 0 bases respectively, with 11 bases between them. The CDR3 consists of 14 residues. CDR3 in DNA: TGTGCCACCCGGACAGCCTACTCTGGAAACACCATATATTTT. Protein: CATRTAYSGNTIYF. The full variable domain, completed using reference TRBV15 and TRBJ1-3, is DAMVIQNPRYQVTQFGKPVTLSCSQTLNHNVMYWYQQKSSQAPKLLFHYYDKDFNNEADTPDNFQSRRPNTSFCFLDIRSPGLGDTAMYLCATRTAYSGNTIYFGEGSWLTVV.

The chain carries TRBV7-9 and TRBJ1-1; 7 nucleotides line up with TRBD1. V was pared by 3 bases and J by 7 bases, with 8 bases of the junction left unmatched. The CDR3 spans 14 residues. The germline V gene has CDR1 SEHNR and CDR2 FQNEAQ (reference sequence). The DNA for the CDR3 is TGTGCCAGCAGCTTGGGCCAGGGGGAAGTTGAAGCTTTCTTT. Translation gives CASSLGQGEVEAFF.

This clone came up a few times. The rearrangement links TRBV7-9 to TRBJ1-1; D remains ambiguous. Germline values: CDR1 SEHNR, CDR2 FQNEAQ (reference sequence). The ends were cut back, 5 bases at V and 3 bases at J, with 13 bases in the middle. The CDR3 has 14 residues. CDR3 coding DNA: TGTGCCAGCAGCCTCGGGTTAGTGTACACTGAAGCTTTCTTT. It specifies CASSLGLVYTEAFF.

This clone was detected only a few times. V is TRBV7-2 and J is TRBJ1-2; a weak D match, TRBD1 (6 bases). CDR3 length: 12 residues. V was shortened by 6 bases and J by 5 bases, with 10 bases between the two germline ends. Germline CDR1 and CDR2: SGHTA and FQGNSA. The CDR3 spells CASRKTGYGYTF. The CDR3 DNA is TGTGCCAGCAGAAAGACAGGTTATGGCTACACCTTC.

The chain is built from TRBV28 and TRBJ1-5, with a possible D match to TRBD1 (6 bases). The CDR3 is made up of 15 amino acids. The V end was cut by 1 base, the J end by 4 bases, with 11 bases between. CDR1 and CDR2 (germline): MDHEN, SYDVKM. As DNA, the CDR3 is TGTGCCAGCAGTTTATCCGGAGACAGGAATCAGCCCCAGCATTTT. Amino acid sequence: CASSLSGDRNQPQHF. Full variable domain (rest looked up from reference TRBV28 and TRBJ1-5): DVKVTQSSRYLVKRTGEKVFLECVQDMDHENMFWYRQDPGLGLRLIYFSYDVKMKEKGDIPEGYSVSREKKERFSLILESASTNQTSMYLCASSLSGDRNQPQHFGDGTRLSIL.

The chain combines TRBV19 with TRBJ2-1, with D perhaps TRBD1 (5 bases). V dropped 7 bases and J dropped 1 base, with 14 bases sitting between them. Germline CDR1 is LNHDA and CDR2 is SQIVND (reference sequence). The CDR3 runs 15 residues. As DNA, the CDR3 is TGTGCCAGTAAACTGTTCGACAGTTCCTACAATGAGCAGTTCTTC. As protein: CASKLFDSSYNEQFF.

The chain joins TRBV2 to TRBJ1-1; D is ambiguous. CDR1 is SNHLY, CDR2 FYNNEI, per germline. The length of the CDR3 is 13 residues. V was shortened by 4 bases and J by 0 bases, with 6 bases between the two germline ends. DNA for the CDR3: TGTGCCAGCAGTGTTAGCTTGAACACTGAAGCTTTCTTT. Encoded protein: CASSVSLNTEAFF.

V is TRBV19 and J is TRBJ1-6; 9 bases agree with TRBD1. The CDR3 length is 17 residues. The trim removed 9 bases at V and 0 bases at J, leaving 9 bases unmatched. The V gene's germline CDR1 is LNHDA and CDR2 SQIVND (reference sequence). CDR3 residues: CASTPGQGISYNSPLHF. The DNA of the CDR3 is TGTGCCAGCACTCCGGGACAGGGAATCTCCTATAATTCACCCCTCCACTTT.

This chain links TRBV2 with TRBJ2-2; 10 nucleotides align to TRBD2. This CDR3 contains 15 residues. The germline V gene has CDR1 SNHLY and CDR2 FYNNEI. Trimming cost V 7 bases and J 5 bases; bases outside gene matches: 7. The CDR3 loop is CASTRLAGGTGELFF. The CDR3 DNA is TGTGCCAGCACCCGACTAGCGGGCGGTACCGGGGAGCTGTTTTTT.

In this sample, this clone turned up once. The rearrangement joins TRBV28 to TRBJ2-5; 7 bases line up with TRBD2. This CDR3 spans 16 amino acids. With 1 base clipped from V and 0 bases from J, the junction kept 5 bases outside the gene matches. Germline values: CDR1 MDHEN, CDR2 SYDVKM. For the CDR3, the DNA is TGTGCCAGCAGTTTATTTGGGGCGGGGGACCAAGAGACCCAGTACTTC. Its protein is CASSLFGAGDQETQYF.

V and J are TRBV28 and TRBJ1-6; TRBD1 is a possible D gene (6 bases). Trimming took 6 bases from V and 15 from J, leaving 21 bases between them. Germline V gene data show CDR1 as MDHEN and CDR2 as SYDVKM. The CDR3 runs 14 residues. The chain's CDR3 is CASSPANRDISLHF. The CDR3 DNA is TGTGCCAGCAGCCCGGCCAACAGGGATATTAGCCTCCACTTT. Full variable domain (rest looked up from reference TRBV28 and TRBJ1-6): DVKVTQSSRYLVKRTGEKVFLECVQDMDHENMFWYRQDPGLGLRLIYFSYDVKMKEKGDIPEGYSVSREKKERFSLILESASTNQTSMYLCASSPANRDISLHFGNGTRLTVT.

The V call is TRBV6-5, the J call TRBJ2-2, with D perhaps TRBD1 (6 bases). The V gene's germline CDR1 is MNHEY and CDR2 SVGAGI. V lost 9 bases to trimming and J lost 1 base, with 15 bases between them. This CDR3 comprises 15 residues. CDR3: CARRRNRVNTGELFF. The CDR3 nucleotides read TGTGCCAGGCGGCGGAACAGGGTGAACACCGGGGAGCTGTTTTTT.

This rearrangement joins TRBV3-1 (or the pseudogene TRBV3-2) to TRBJ2-7; D may be TRBD1 (5 bases). V was cut by 3 bases and J by 2 bases, with 8 bases left in between. Germline assignment: CDR1 LGHDT and CDR2 YNNKEL (reference sequence). The length of the CDR3 is 13 residues. The CDR3 nucleotides are TGTGCCAGCAGCCACGTGGACACCTACGAGCAGTACTTC. Encoded protein: CASSHVDTYEQYF.

The V gene is TRBV13, the J gene TRBJ1-6; unclear D gene. CDR1 and CDR2 (germline): PRHDT, FYEKMQ (reference sequence). This CDR3 is built from 13 residues. V was clipped by 7 bases and J by 12 bases, with 16 bases between them. The CDR3 nucleotides are TGTGCCAGCACCCTCGGAGGCAGAAAACCCCTCCACTTT. It codes for CASTLGGRKPLHF. The full variable domain, with the rest looked up from reference TRBV13 and TRBJ1-6, is AAGVIQSPRHLIKEKRETATLKCYPIPRHDTVYWYQQGPGQDPQFLISFYEKMQSDKGSIPDRFSAQQFSDYHSELNMSSLELGDSALYFCASTLGGRKPLHFGNGTRLTVT.